Below are 26 T cell receptor beta chains sequenced from a single sample in a study of response to subunit inactivated influenza vaccine. TCRdb itself ran the RT-PCR reads through MiXCR, one entry per CDR3 protein. The sample lists hundreds of thousands of distinct CDR3 sequences, approximately 14% occurring once. This material consisted of PBMCs from blood, taken 11 to 12 days after vaccination. All receptors derive from a man aged 45 to 65 who received an inactivated influenza vaccine.

The J gene is TRBJ1-2, the V gene TRBV6-2 or TRBV6-3; no firm D call. Germline loops: CDR1 MNHEY, CDR2 SVGEGT. V was trimmed by 7 bases and J by 6 bases, leaving 9 bases between them. CDR3 length: 11 amino acids. CDR3 amino acids: CASTLGDGYTF. The DNA for the CDR3 is TGTGCCAGCACCCTTGGGGATGGCTACACCTTC.

V usage is TRBV10-3 and J usage is TRBJ2-7; D is unresolved. CDR1 is ENHRY, CDR2 SYGVKD, per germline. V was cut by 3 bases and J by 0 bases, with 9 bases left in between. The length of the CDR3 is 14 residues. CDR3 nucleotides: TGTGCCATCAGTGATAGGGCGGTCTCCTACGAGCAGTACTTC. This gives the protein CAISDRAVSYEQYF.

This chain connects TRBV19 to TRBJ1-5, with TRBD1 as a possible D gene (6 bases). The CDR3 is made up of 16 amino acids. V gave up 9 bases and J gave up 6 bases, with 24 bases separating them. Germline lookup yields CDR1 LNHDA and CDR2 SQIVND (reference sequence). The CDR3 sequence is CASLPRGGAGIQPQHF. The CDR3 bases are TGTGCCAGCCTTCCCCGGGGGGGCGCAGGAATTCAGCCCCAGCATTTT.

This clonotype came up many times. The gene calls are TRBV10-3 and TRBJ2-7; TRBD1 is a possible D gene (6 bases). From germline, CDR1 is ENHRY and CDR2 SYGVKD. The CDR3 length is 18 residues. V was cut by 3 bases and J by 9 bases, with 30 bases left in between. The CDR3 DNA is TGTGCCATCAGTGATCGATCAACACAGGGCTCCGATATAGTACGGCAGTACTTC. Protein product: CAISDRSTQGSDIVRQYF.

The genes are TRBV6-2 or TRBV6-3 and TRBJ2-7, with 7 bases matching TRBD1. CDR1 is MNHEY, CDR2 SVGEGT, per germline. The CDR3 totals 16 residues. V was pared by 0 bases and J by 0 bases, with 5 bases of the junction left unmatched. In nucleotides, the CDR3 is TGTGCCAGCAGTTACTCGTACAGGGGACCCTCCTACGAGCAGTACTTC. Its protein is CASSYSYRGPSYEQYF.

The gene calls are TRBV30 and TRBJ2-3; TRBD2 agrees at 10 bases. V was clipped by 3 bases and J by 11 bases; unmatched bases: 17. CDR1 is GTSNPN, CDR2 SVGIG, per germline (reference sequence). The CDR3 runs 16 residues. DNA of the CDR3: TGTGCCTGGAGGAAACCTAGCGGGAGTCGGGACCTTCGGCAGTATTTT. As protein: CAWRKPSGSRDLRQYF.

V is TRBV27 and J is TRBJ2-7, with D perhaps assigned TRBD1 or TRBD2 (5 bases each). V was shortened by 1 base and J by 3 bases, with 13 bases between the two germline ends. CDR3 length equals 15 residues. CDR1 MNHEY and CDR2 SMNVEV come from the germline V gene (reference sequence). Here the CDR3 reads CASSLYFGASYEQYF. The CDR3 coding sequence is TGTGCCAGCAGTTTATATTTCGGGGCGAGCTACGAGCAGTACTTC.

The chain is built from TRBV5-1 and TRBJ1-5; no clear D gene. CDR3 length equals 15 residues. CDR1 and CDR2 from the germline V gene are SGHRS and YFSETQ. Between the trimmed V and J ends, which lost 3 bases and 1 base, there was a span of 11 bases. The CDR3 DNA sequence: TGCGCCAGCAGCTCCTCCCCCGGGAGCAATCAGCCCCAGCATTTT. It translates to CASSSSPGSNQPQHF. Complete variable domain (other parts from reference TRBV5-1 and TRBJ1-5): KAGVTQTPRYLIKTRGQQVTLSCSPISGHRSVSWYQQTPGQGLQFLFEYFSETQRNKGNFPGRFSGRQFSNSRSEMNVSTLELGDSALYLCASSSSPGSNQPQHFGDGTRLSIL.

The chain recombines TRBV20-1 with TRBJ2-2, with a tentative D call TRBD2 (5 bases). Trimming removed 3 bases at V and 3 bases at J, with 8 bases between. CDR3 length: 13 residues. Germline assignment: CDR1 DFQATT and CDR2 SNEGSKA (reference sequence). CDR3 sequence (DNA): TGCAGTGCTAGGACTATCTACACCGGGGAGCTGTTTTTT. Translation gives CSARTIYTGELFF.

In its sample, this clonotype was seen a few times. J is TRBJ1-3 and V is TRBV12-3 or TRBV12-4, with a tentative D call TRBD1 (6 bases). Trimming cost V 5 bases and J 0 bases, with 14 bases left between them. This CDR3 has 16 residues. For the CDR3, the DNA is TGTGCCAGCAGTCCTAATACAGGGATCTCTGGAAACACCATATATTTT. This encodes CASSPNTGISGNTIYF.

This clonotype was counted only a few times. V gene TRBV27 combines with J gene TRBJ2-3; TRBD2 aligns across 11 bases. Germline V lookup: CDR1 MNHEY, CDR2 SMNVEV (reference sequence). The CDR3 consists of 16 residues. V lost 6 bases to trimming and J lost 3 bases; unmatched junction nucleotides: 8. CDR3 amino acids: CASRYAGTSGTDTQYF. In nucleotides, the CDR3 is TGTGCCAGCAGATATGCTGGGACTAGCGGAACAGATACGCAGTATTTT.

This chain links TRBV7-2 with TRBJ1-6; 7 positions match TRBD1. Trimming removed 7 bases from V and 8 bases from J; junction bases left unmatched: 11. Germline CDR1 and CDR2: SGHTA and FQGNSA. The CDR3 is made up of 15 amino acids. The chain's CDR3 is CASNSAGTVDSPLHF. CDR3 in DNA: TGTGCCAGCAACTCCGCCGGGACAGTGGATTCACCCCTCCACTTT. The entire variable domain, with the rest obtained from reference TRBV7-2 and TRBJ1-6, is as follows: GAGVSQSPSNKVTEKGKDVELRCDPISGHTALYWYRQSLGQGLEFLIYFQGNSAPDKSGLPSDRFSAERTGGSVSTLTIQRTQQEDSAVYLCASNSAGTVDSPLHFGNGTRLTVT.

The chain joins TRBV11-2 to TRBJ2-7; the match to TRBD2 covers 8 bases. CDR3 size: 16 residues. The V segment lost 5 bases and the J segment 5 bases; nucleotides outside the gene matches: 14. From germline, CDR1 is SGHAT and CDR2 FQNNGV. The CDR3 DNA is TGTGCCAGCAGCCTCCGGGAGGGACGGGGAACTCACGAGCAGTACTTC. It specifies CASSLREGRGTHEQYF.

V is TRBV9 and J is TRBJ2-7; no firm D call. V lost 5 bases to trimming and J lost 1 base, with 19 bases between them. The CDR3 loop spans 16 amino acids. Germline V gene data show CDR1 as SGDLS and CDR2 as YYNGEE. The CDR3 protein is CASSGRTSDPSYEQYF. The CDR3 DNA reads TGTGCCAGCAGTGGGCGGACGAGCGATCCTTCCTACGAGCAGTACTTC.

The chain is built from TRBV6-1 and TRBJ1-5; D unresolved. The CDR3 sequence is 13 residues long. Germline lookup yields CDR1 MNHNS and CDR2 SASEGT. Trimming removed 4 bases at V and 6 bases at J, with 10 bases between. The CDR3 loop is CASSVGKLQPQHF. CDR3 nucleotides: TGTGCCAGCAGTGTGGGTAAGCTTCAGCCCCAGCATTTT.

This clonotype was found a few times. The gene calls are TRBV12-3 or TRBV12-4 and TRBJ2-3; TRBD2 matches at 10 bases. J was trimmed by 3 bases and V by 2 bases; bases with no gene match: 8. This CDR3 region has 17 residues. DNA for the CDR3: TGTGCCAGCAGTTTACCCAATAGCGGGGGGCCTACAGATACGCAGTATTTT. Translating it yields CASSLPNSGGPTDTQYF.

This clonotype was detected a few times. J is TRBJ2-1 and V is TRBV10-3, with 7 bases fitting TRBD2. The CDR3 covers 15 residues. J was trimmed by 5 bases and V by 3 bases; bases with no gene match: 7. CDR1 ENHRY and CDR2 SYGVKD come from the germline V gene. This CDR3 is CAISDRIGGNNEQFF. The DNA for the CDR3 is TGTGCCATCAGTGACAGGATCGGGGGGAACAATGAGCAGTTCTTC.

There are a few counts of this clonotype. V is TRBV7-3 and J is TRBJ2-2, with 11 bases identical to TRBD2. V was clipped by 1 base and J by 7 bases; unmatched bases: 5. Looked up from germline, CDR1 is SGHTA and CDR2 is FQGTGA. This CDR3 region has 16 residues. The DNA of the CDR3 is TGTGCCAGCAGCTTAAATAGCGGGAGGGCCGGCGGGGAGCTGTTTTTT. Translation gives CASSLNSGRAGGELFF.

This clonotype has just a few counts. The chain joins TRBV10-3 to TRBJ2-2, with D tentatively TRBD1 (6 bases). The CDR3 has 17 residues. Trimming took 4 bases from V and 0 from J, leaving 15 bases between them. In germline, CDR1 is ENHRY, CDR2 SYGVKD. In DNA, the CDR3 is TGTGCCATCAGTGCGTCAGGAGGACAGCCGAACACCGGGGAGCTGTTTTTT. Its translation is CAISASGGQPNTGELFF.

Regarding this clonotype: One end of the junction does not line up with germline, which may come from a read error. This rearrangement joins TRBV30 to TRBJ1-3, with 9 bases aligning to TRBD1. Germline V gene sequence: CDR1 GTSNPN, CDR2 SVGIG (reference sequence). The CDR3 consists of 12 residues. The CDR3 is CAWSVLTGGRHF. CDR3 bases: TGTGCCTGGAGTGTACTAACAGGGGGCCGGCATTTT.

V and J are TRBV11-2 and TRBJ2-1, with 10 bases fitting TRBD2. V lost 2 bases to trimming and J lost 7 bases; unmatched junction nucleotides: 20. CDR3 length: 20 amino acids. Germline V gene sequence: CDR1 SGHAT, CDR2 FQNNGV. CDR3 sequence reads: CASSLLRPDRSGRARNEQFF. The DNA of the CDR3 is TGTGCCAGCAGCTTACTCCGCCCGGATCGAAGCGGGAGGGCCCGGAATGAGCAGTTCTTC.

The chain links TRBV4-3 to TRBJ2-2; D is ambiguous. Trimming left V 3 bases short and J 3 bases short, with 14 bases between. The CDR3 contains 16 residues. Germline V CDR1 and CDR2: LGHNA, YSLEER. The CDR3 reads CASSQKMEFYTGELFF. The DNA for the CDR3 is TGCGCCAGCAGCCAGAAGATGGAGTTTTACACCGGGGAGCTGTTTTTT.

This clonotype was detected a few times. This rearrangement joins TRBV20-1 to TRBJ1-6; TRBD1 might be the D (6 bases). V dropped 5 bases and J dropped 10 bases, with 21 bases sitting between them. The V gene's germline CDR1 is DFQATT and CDR2 SNEGSKA (reference sequence). The CDR3 consists of 15 residues. The CDR3 DNA sequence: TGCAGTGCTCTTAGGGCAGGGGCCGCGGGGTCACCCCTCCACTTT. Residues: CSALRAGAAGSPLHF.

This clonotype has a handful of counts. The J gene is TRBJ1-6, the V gene TRBV14; D call uncertain. Trimming shortened V by 3 bases and J by 10 bases, and 13 bases separated the two germline ends. CDR1 is SGHDN, CDR2 FVKESK, per germline. The CDR3 totals 14 residues. This CDR3 is CASSQVGLRSPLHF. The CDR3 nucleotides are TGTGCCAGCAGCCAGGTGGGGTTGAGATCACCCCTCCACTTT.

This clonotype occurred many times. This chain links TRBV4-1 with TRBJ2-1; 11 bases are a match to TRBD1. CDR3 size: 15 residues. Germline V CDR1 and CDR2: MGHRA, YSYEKL. Losses at the gene ends were 4 bases for V and 4 bases for J; bases not matched to a gene: 3. The CDR3 region is CASSRGTGGYNEQFF. CDR3 DNA: TGCGCCAGCAGCCGCGGGACAGGGGGTTACAATGAGCAGTTCTTC.

This clonotype has more than one count but fewer than ten. The chain joins TRBV7-9 to TRBJ2-1, with 8 positions matching TRBD1. This CDR3 spans 15 amino acids. Germline trimming cut 8 bases from V and 4 bases from J; bases unmatched to any gene: 10. CDR1 and CDR2 (germline): SEHNR, FQNEAQ (reference sequence). The CDR3 nucleotides are TGTGCCAGCGGGGCTCAGGGGGCCAGGTACAATGAGCAGTTCTTC. Translation gives CASGAQGARYNEQFF.